A single T cell receptor (beta chain) is shown here with its context. Its antigen is unknown. CDR1 SQVTM and CDR2 ANQGSEA come from the germline V gene. This CDR3 comprises 13 residues. After removal of 5 bases from V and 7 bases from J, the junction contained 11 bases not matched to a gene. This sample is drawn from a study of blood T cells in healthy people across ages. Whole-study findings and limits: Both higher diversity and more naive CD4+ cells marked long-lived donors when set against aged donors.

The second PCR ran roughly 6 to 11 cycles with a sample-barcoded 5' primer and J-beta primers. Using its own MiXCR run on the 5' RACE reads, TCRdb lists one record per CDR3 protein. The table lists about 620,000 distinct CDR3 sequences, over 40% of them singletons. The chain is built from TRBV29-1 and TRBJ2-7; TRBD2 aligns across 7 bases. This receptor was obtained from a woman of 80 years or more in good health. The material sequenced was blood. The CDR3 nucleotides are TGCAGCGTTACCCGGGACTATCCTCGAGAGCAGTACTTC. Protein sequence: CSVTRDYPREQYF.